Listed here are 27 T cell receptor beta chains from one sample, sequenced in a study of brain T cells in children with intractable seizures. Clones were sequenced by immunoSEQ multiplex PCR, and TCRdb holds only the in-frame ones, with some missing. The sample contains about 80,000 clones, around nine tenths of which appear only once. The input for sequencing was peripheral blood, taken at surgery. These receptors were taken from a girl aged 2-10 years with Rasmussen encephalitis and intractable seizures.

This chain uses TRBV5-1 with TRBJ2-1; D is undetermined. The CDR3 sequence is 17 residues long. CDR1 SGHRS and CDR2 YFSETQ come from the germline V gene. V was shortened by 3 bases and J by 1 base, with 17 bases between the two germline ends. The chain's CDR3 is CASSYGSVMGSYNEQFF. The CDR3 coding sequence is TGCGCCAGCAGCTACGGATCTGTGATGGGATCCTACAATGAGCAGTTCTTC.

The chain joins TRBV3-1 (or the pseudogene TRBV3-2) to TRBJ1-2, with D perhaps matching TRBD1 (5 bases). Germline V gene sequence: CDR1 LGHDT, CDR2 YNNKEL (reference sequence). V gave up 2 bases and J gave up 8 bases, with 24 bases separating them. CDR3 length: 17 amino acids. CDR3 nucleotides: TGTGCCAGCAGCCAAACCCTCCAGGGACTGGGGATGATCGGCTACACCTTC. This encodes CASSQTLQGLGMIGYTF.

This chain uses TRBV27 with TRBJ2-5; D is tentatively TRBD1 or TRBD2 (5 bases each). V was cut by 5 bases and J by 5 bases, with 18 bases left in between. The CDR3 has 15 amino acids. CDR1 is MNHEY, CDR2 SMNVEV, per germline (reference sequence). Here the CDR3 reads CASSRGRIGTETQYF. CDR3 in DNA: TGTGCCAGCAGTCGTGGTCGGATTGGGACGGAGACCCAGTACTTC.

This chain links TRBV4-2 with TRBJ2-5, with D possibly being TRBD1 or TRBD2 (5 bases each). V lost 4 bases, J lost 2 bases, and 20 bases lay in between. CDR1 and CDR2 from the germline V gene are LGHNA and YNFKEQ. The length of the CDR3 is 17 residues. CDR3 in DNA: TGTGCCAGCAGCCGGGGCCTAGGGGCGGGCGGACAAGAGACCCAGTACTTC. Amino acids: CASSRGLGAGGQETQYF.

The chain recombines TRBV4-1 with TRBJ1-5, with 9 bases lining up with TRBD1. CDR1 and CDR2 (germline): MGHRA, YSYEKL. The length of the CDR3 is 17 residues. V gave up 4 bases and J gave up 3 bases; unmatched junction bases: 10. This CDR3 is CASSLGPGQGYNQPQHF. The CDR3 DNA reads TGCGCCAGCAGCCTCGGACCGGGACAGGGTTACAATCAGCCCCAGCATTTT.

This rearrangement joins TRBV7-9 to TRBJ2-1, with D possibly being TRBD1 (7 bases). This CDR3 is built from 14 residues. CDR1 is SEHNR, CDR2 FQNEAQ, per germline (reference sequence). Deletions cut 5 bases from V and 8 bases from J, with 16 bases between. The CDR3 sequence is CASSNRQGLDEQFF. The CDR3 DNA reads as TGTGCCAGCAGCAACCGACAGGGACTGGATGAGCAGTTCTTC.

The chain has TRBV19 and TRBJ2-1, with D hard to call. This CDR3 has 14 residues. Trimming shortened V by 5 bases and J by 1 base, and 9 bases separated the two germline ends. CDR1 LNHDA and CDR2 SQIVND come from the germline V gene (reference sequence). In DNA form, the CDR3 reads TGTGCCAGTAGTGCCATGGGGTCCTACAATGAGCAGTTCTTC. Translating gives CASSAMGSYNEQFF.

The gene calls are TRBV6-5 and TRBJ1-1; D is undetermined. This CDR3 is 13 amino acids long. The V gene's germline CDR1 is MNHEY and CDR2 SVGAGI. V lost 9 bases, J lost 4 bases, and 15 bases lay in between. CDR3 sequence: CASNGLLGTEAFF. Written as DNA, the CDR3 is TGTGCCAGTAACGGACTCCTTGGCACTGAAGCTTTCTTT.

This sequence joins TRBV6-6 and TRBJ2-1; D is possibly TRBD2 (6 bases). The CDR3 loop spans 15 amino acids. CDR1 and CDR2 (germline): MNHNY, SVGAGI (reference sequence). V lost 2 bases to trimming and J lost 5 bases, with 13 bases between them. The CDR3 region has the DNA TGTGCCAGCAGTTACCGAACGGGACTCAACAATGAGCAGTTCTTC. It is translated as CASSYRTGLNNEQFF.

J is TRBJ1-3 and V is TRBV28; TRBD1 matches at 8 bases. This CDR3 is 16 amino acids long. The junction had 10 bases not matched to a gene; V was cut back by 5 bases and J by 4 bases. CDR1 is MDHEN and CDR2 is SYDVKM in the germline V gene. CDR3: CASSLPDRVQGNTIYF. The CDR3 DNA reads TGTGCCAGCAGTCTCCCGGACAGGGTGCAAGGAAACACCATATATTTT.

The CDR3 region has the DNA TGTGCCAGCAGTGAGGACCTACCGAGCTCTGGAAACACCATATATTTT. It translates to CASSEDLPSSGNTIYF. V and J are TRBV2 and TRBJ1-3, with D unresolved. V was pared by 3 bases and J by 0 bases, with 12 bases between. Germline V CDR1 and CDR2: SNHLY, FYNNEI. The CDR3 contains 16 residues.

CDR3 loop: CSAGNTEAFF. In DNA, the CDR3 is TGCAGCGCGGGAAACACTGAAGCTTTCTTT. V and J are TRBV29-1 and TRBJ1-1; D is uncertain. Trimming removed 7 bases at V and 2 bases at J, with 5 bases between. CDR1 SQVTM and CDR2 ANQGSEA come from the germline V gene. The CDR3 extends over 10 amino acids.

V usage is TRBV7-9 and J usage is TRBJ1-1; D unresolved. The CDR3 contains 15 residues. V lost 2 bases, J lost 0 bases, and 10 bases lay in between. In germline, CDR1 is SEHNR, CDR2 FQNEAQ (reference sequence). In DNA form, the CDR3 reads TGTGCCAGCAGCTTACCTGGGTTCATGAACACTGAAGCTTTCTTT. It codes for CASSLPGFMNTEAFF.

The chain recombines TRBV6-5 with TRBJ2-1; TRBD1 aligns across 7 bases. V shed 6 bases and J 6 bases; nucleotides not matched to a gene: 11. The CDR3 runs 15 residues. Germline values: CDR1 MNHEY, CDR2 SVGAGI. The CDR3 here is CASSTQDRSFNEQFF. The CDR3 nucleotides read TGTGCCAGCAGCACCCAGGACAGGAGTTTCAATGAGCAGTTCTTC.

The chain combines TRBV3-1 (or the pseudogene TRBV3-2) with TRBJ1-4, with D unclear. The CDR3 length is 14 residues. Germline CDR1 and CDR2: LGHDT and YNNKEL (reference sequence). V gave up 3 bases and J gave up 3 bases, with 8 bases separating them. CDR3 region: CASSHLPPNEKLFF. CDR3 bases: TGTGCCAGCAGCCATCTCCCGCCTAATGAAAAACTGTTTTTT.

CDR3 residues: CASSLAGGEDTQYF. The CDR3 nucleotides read TGCGCCAGCAGCTTGGCCGGGGGGGAGGATACGCAGTATTTT. V gene TRBV5-1 combines with J gene TRBJ2-3; 8 nucleotides line up with TRBD2. The CDR3 loop spans 14 amino acids. CDR1 is SGHRS and CDR2 is YFSETQ in the germline V gene. Unmatched junction bases numbered 3, after V lost 0 bases and J lost 6 bases.

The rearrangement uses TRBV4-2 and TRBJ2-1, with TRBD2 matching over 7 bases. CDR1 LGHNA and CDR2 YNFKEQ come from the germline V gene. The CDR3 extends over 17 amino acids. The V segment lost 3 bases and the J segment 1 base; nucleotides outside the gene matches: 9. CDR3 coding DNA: TGTGCCAGCAGCCAGTCTTTGACGGGGGGTTCCTACAATGAGCAGTTCTTC. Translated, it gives CASSQSLTGGSYNEQFF.

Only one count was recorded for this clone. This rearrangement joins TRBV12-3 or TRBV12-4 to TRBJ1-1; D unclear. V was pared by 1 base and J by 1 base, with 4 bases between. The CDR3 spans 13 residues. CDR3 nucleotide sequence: TGTGCCAGCAGTTTAGGGCAGAACACTGAAGCTTTCTTT. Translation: CASSLGQNTEAFF.

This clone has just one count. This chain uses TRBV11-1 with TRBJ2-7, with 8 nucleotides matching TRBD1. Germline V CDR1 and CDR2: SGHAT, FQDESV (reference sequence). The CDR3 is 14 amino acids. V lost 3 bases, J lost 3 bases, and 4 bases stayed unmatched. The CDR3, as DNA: TGTGCCAGCAGCTTCACAGGGGGACTCTACGAGCAGTACTTC. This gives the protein CASSFTGGLYEQYF.

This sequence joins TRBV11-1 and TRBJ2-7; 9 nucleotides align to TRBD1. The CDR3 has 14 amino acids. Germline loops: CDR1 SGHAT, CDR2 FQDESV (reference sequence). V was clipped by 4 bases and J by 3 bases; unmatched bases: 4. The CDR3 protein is CASSSLDRGYEQYF. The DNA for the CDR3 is TGTGCCAGCAGCTCCCTGGACAGGGGCTACGAGCAGTACTTC.

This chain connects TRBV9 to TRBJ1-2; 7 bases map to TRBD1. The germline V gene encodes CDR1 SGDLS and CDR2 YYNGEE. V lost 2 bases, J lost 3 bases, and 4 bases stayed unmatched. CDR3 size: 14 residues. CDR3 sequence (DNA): TGTGCCAGCAGCGTCGACACAGGGGACTATGGCTACACCTTC. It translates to CASSVDTGDYGYTF. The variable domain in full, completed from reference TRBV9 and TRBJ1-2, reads DSGVTQTPKHLITATGQRVTLRCSPRSGDLSVYWYQQSLDQGLQFLIQYYNGEERAKGNILERFSAQQFPDLHSELNLSSLELGDSALYFCASSVDTGDYGYTFGSGTRLTVV.

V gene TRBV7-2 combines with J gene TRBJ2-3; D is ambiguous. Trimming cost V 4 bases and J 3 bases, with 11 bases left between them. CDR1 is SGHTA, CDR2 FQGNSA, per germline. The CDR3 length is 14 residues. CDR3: CASSYLVRTDTQYF. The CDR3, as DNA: TGTGCCAGCAGCTATCTAGTTCGGACAGATACGCAGTATTTT.

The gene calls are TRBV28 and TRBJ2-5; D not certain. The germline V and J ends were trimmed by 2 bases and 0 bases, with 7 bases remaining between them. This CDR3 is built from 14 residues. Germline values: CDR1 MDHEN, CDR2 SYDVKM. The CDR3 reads CASSLTSYQETQYF. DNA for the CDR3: TGTGCCAGCAGTTTAACGTCTTACCAAGAGACCCAGTACTTC.

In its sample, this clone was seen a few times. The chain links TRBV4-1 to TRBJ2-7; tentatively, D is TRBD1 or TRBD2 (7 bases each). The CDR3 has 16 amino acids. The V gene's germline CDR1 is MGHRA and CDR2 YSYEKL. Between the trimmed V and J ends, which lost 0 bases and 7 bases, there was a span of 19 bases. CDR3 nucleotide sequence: TGCGCCAGCAGCCAAGATCCAGGGGGGGCGACGGGGGAGCAGTACTTC. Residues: CASSQDPGGATGEQYF.

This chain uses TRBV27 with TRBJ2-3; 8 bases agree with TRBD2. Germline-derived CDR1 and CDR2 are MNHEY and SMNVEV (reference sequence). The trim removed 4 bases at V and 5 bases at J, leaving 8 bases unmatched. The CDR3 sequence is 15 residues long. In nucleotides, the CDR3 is TGTGCCAGCAGTTCTCGGCGGGAGGAGAGAGATACGCAGTATTTT. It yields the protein CASSSRREERDTQYF.

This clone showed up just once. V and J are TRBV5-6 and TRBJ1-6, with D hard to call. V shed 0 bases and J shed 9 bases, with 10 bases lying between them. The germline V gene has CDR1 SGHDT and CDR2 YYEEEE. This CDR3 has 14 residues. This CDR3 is CASSLERYASPLHF. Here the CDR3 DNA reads TGTGCCAGCAGCTTGGAAAGGTATGCTTCACCCCTCCACTTT.

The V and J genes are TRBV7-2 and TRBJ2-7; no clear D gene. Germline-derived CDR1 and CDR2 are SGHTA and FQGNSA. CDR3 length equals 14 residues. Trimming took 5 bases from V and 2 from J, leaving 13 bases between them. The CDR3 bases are TGTGCCAGCAGCCCCCGGAGCGCCCCCTACGAGCAGTACTTC. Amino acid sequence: CASSPRSAPYEQYF.